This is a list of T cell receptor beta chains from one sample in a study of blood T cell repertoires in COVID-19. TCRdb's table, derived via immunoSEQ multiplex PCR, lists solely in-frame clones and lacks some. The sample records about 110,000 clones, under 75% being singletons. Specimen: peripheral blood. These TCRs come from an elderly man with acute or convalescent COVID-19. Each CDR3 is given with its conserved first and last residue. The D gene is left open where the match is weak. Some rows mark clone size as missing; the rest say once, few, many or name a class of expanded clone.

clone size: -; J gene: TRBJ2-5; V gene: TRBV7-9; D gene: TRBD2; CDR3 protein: CASSLGGTSGTQETQYF; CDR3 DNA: TGTGCCAGCAGCTTAGGTGGGACTAGCGGGACCCAAGAGACCCAGTACTTC
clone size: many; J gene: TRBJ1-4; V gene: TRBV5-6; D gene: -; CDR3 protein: CASSLRTVVNEKLFF; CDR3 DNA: TGTGCCAGCAGCTTAAGGACAGTCGTTAATGAAAAACTGTTTTTT
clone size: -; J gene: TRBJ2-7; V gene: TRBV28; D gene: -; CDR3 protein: CASIFAGGYEQYF; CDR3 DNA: TGTGCCAGCATCTTCGCCGGTGGCTACGAGCAGTACTTC
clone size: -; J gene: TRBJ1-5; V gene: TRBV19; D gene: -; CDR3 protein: CASSIKGVGTRAMTQPQHF; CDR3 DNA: TGTGCCAGTAGTATAAAGGGGGTAGGGACCAGGGCCATGACTCAGCCCCAGCATTTT
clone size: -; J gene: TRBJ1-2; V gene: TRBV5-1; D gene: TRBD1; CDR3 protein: CASSFRDSYGYTF; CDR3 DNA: TGCGCCAGCAGCTTCCGGGACAGCTATGGCTACACCTTC
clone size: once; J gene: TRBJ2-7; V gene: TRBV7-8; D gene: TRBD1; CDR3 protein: CASSFTGGTTYEQYF; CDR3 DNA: TGTGCCAGCAGCTTTACAGGGGGCACGACCTACGAGCAGTACTTC
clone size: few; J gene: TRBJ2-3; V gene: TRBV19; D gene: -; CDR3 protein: CASSIAGITDTQYF; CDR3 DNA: TGTGCCAGTAGTATCGCGGGAATCACAGATACGCAGTATTTT
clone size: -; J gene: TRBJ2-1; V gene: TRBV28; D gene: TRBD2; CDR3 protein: CASSLVSGGSYNEQFF; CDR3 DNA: TGTGCCAGCAGTTTAGTTTCGGGGGGATCCTACAATGAGCAGTTCTTC
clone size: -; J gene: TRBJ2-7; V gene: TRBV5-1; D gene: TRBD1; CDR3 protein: CASSLGQGGEQYF; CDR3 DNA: TGCGCCAGCAGTTTGGGACAGGGGGGCGAGCAGTACTTC
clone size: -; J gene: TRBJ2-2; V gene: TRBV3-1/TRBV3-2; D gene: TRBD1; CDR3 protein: CASSQGTGVAGELFF; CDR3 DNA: TGTGCCAGCAGCCAAGGGACAGGGGTTGCCGGGGAGCTGTTTTTT
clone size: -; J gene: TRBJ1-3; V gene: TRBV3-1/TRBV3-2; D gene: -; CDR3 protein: CASSPVNRVLGNTIYF; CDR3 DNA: TGTGCCAGCAGCCCCGTGAACAGGGTTTTAGGAAACACCATATATTTT
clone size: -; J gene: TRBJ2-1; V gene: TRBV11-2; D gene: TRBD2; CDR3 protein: CASSFMRAGDEQFF; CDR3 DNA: TGTGCCAGCAGCTTTATGCGTGCGGGAGATGAGCAGTTCTTC
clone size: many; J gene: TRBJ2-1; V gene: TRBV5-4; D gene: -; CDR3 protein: CASTTDSYNEQFF; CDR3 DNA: TGTGCCAGCACCACGGACAGCTACAATGAGCAGTTCTTC
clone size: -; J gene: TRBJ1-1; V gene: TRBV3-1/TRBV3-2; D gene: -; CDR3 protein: CASSRSGAEAFF; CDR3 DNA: TGTGCCAGCAGCCGCTCGGGGGCTGAAGCTTTCTTT
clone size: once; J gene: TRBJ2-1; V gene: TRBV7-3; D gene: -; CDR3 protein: CASSRGNEQFF; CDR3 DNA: TGTGCCAGCAGCCGGGGGAACGAGCAGTTCTTC
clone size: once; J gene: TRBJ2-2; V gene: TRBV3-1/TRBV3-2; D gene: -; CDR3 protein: CASSYTFTGELFF; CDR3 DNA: TGTGCCAGCAGCTATACATTCACCGGGGAGCTGTTTTTT
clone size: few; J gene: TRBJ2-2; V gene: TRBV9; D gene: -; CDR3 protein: CASSPVQVGELFF; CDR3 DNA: TGTGCCAGCAGTCCCGTGCAGGTCGGGGAGCTGTTTTTT
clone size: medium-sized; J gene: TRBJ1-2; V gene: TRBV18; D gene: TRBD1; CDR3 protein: CASSPTGPGDGYTF; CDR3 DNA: TGTGCCAGCTCACCGACAGGGCCTGGGGATGGCTACACCTTC
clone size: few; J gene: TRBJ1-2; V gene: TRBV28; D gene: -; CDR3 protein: CASSLPTHYGYTF; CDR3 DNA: TGTGCCAGCAGTTTACCGACTCACTATGGCTACACCTTC
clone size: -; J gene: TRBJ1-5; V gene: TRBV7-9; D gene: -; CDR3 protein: CASSLGDTSNQPQHF; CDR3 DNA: TGTGCCAGCAGCTTAGGGGACACTAGCAATCAGCCCCAGCATTTT
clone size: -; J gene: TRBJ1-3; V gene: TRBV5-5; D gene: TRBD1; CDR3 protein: CASSPGPDRGRSSSGNTIYF; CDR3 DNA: TGTGCCAGCAGTCCAGGCCCGGACAGGGGGCGAAGTAGCTCTGGAAACACCATATATTTT
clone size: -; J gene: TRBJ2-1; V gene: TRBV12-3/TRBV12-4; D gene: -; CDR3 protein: CASSFQEGEQFF; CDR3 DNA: TGTGCCAGCAGTTTCCAGGAGGGTGAGCAGTTCTTC
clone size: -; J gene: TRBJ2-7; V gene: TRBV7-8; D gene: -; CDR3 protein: CASSLGRDRYEQYF; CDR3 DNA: TGTGCCAGCAGCTTAGGGCGGGATCGCTACGAGCAGTACTTC